Below, 16 T cell receptor beta chains from the same sample are listed, as sequenced in a study of regulatory dendritic cells for organ transplantation (dated 2017 in TCRdb). The library came from the immunoSEQ multiplex PCR assay. TCRdb retrieved this table from immuneACCESS and kept in-frame rearrangements only. Not all clones are present; in checked studies, unresolved V genes account for under half, and no reason is known for the remainder. The sample has under 40,000 clones on record, about 90% of them singletons. The ten largest make up around 0.11% of the sample. Input material: naive CD8+ T cells from blood. The intended sense of this specimen's cell subset or site label: CD45RA+ naive T cells. The source of these receptors is a human donor in good health.

This chain links TRBV7-2 with TRBJ2-1, with D tentatively TRBD1 or TRBD2 (6 bases each). V was trimmed by 3 bases and J by 7 bases, leaving 16 bases between them. Germline V gene lookup returns CDR1 SGHTA and CDR2 FQGNSA. The CDR3 extends over 15 amino acids. In nucleotides, the CDR3 is TGTGCCAGCAGCTTCCCGGGGGCTTTCAGGAATGAGCAGTTCTTC. This encodes CASSFPGAFRNEQFF.

V usage is TRBV4-3 and J usage is TRBJ2-5; D tentatively fits TRBD1 or TRBD2 (5 bases each). With 4 bases removed from V and 1 base from J, the gap between germline ends came to 13 bases. The CDR3 has 15 residues. Germline loops: CDR1 LGHNA, CDR2 YSLEER. CDR3 nucleotides: TGCGCCAGCAGCCGACTCACGGGGCCCCAAGAGACCCAGTACTTC. Its translation: CASSRLTGPQETQYF.

In DNA form, the CDR3 reads TGTGCCAGCAGTTTTGGGACCAACTACAATGAGCAGTTCTTC. Its translation: CASSFGTNYNEQFF. This chain joins TRBV6-5 and TRBJ2-1, with D perhaps being TRBD1 or TRBD2 (5 bases each). Germline CDR1 and CDR2: MNHEY and SVGAGI. The CDR3 extends over 14 amino acids. V was pared by 4 bases and J by 3 bases, with 10 bases between.

This clone was found a few times. The chain has TRBV30 and TRBJ1-1, with 7 bases aligning to TRBD1. J gave up 0 bases and V 3 bases, and 4 bases lay outside the gene matches. The germline V gene encodes CDR1 GTSNPN and CDR2 SVGIG (reference sequence). The CDR3 loop spans 14 amino acids. The CDR3 reads CAWSPTGLNTEAFF. The CDR3 DNA follows: TGTGCCTGGAGCCCGACAGGGCTGAACACTGAAGCTTTCTTT.

This chain links TRBV29-1 with TRBJ2-7; possibly TRBD1 for D (6 bases). This CDR3 is built from 15 residues. Germline V lookup: CDR1 SQVTM, CDR2 ANQGSEA. V was clipped by 1 base and J by 3 bases, with 16 bases between them. The CDR3 bases are TGCAGCGTTGAAGGACTCGGAGGCAGGGGCTACGAGCAGTACTTC. Translation gives CSVEGLGGRGYEQYF.

The chain has TRBV28 and TRBJ2-7; tentative D call: TRBD1 (5 bases). V was pared by 0 bases and J by 0 bases, with 6 bases between. In germline, CDR1 is MDHEN, CDR2 SYDVKM. The CDR3 has 14 residues. CDR3 DNA: TGTGCCAGCAGTTTATGGACAGCCTCCTACGAGCAGTACTTC. Translated: CASSLWTASYEQYF.

The chain is built from TRBV4-3 and TRBJ1-2, with TRBD1 as a possible D gene (5 bases). V lost 0 bases to trimming and J lost 7 bases, with 18 bases between them. Looked up from germline, CDR1 is LGHNA and CDR2 is YSLEER. CDR3 size: 16 residues. The CDR3 nucleotides are TGCGCCAGCAGCCAAGATTTCGCCAGGGCTGGGCTTGGCTACACCTTC. This gives the protein CASSQDFARAGLGYTF.

The chain employs TRBV2 and TRBJ1-1; 8 bases are a match to TRBD1. V trimming: 7 bases; J trimming: 11 bases; junction bases outside the gene matches: 6. This CDR3 spans 11 amino acids. From germline, CDR1 is SNHLY and CDR2 FYNNEI. The CDR3 sequence is CASIDRGAAFF. The DNA of the CDR3 is TGTGCCAGCATCGACAGGGGTGCGGCTTTCTTT.

J is TRBJ1-1 and V is TRBV4-3; D remains ambiguous. The CDR3 runs to 16 residues. Germline V lookup: CDR1 LGHNA, CDR2 YSLEER. Trimming stripped 2 bases from V and 1 base from J, with 14 bases between. This CDR3 reads CASSQSFWEQNTEAFF. The DNA of the CDR3 is TGCGCCAGCAGCCAATCCTTCTGGGAACAGAACACTGAAGCTTTCTTT.

This rearrangement joins TRBV15 to TRBJ1-5, with D possibly being TRBD1 (5 bases). In germline, CDR1 is LNHNV, CDR2 YYDKDF (reference sequence). The length of the CDR3 is 14 residues. V was trimmed by 5 bases and J by 5 bases, leaving 13 bases between them. CDR3 sequence (DNA): TGTGCCACCAGCCAAACGGGGCAGGATCAGCCCCAGCATTTT. This sequence encodes CATSQTGQDQPQHF.

This chain joins TRBV29-1 and TRBJ2-3, with D tentatively TRBD1 (5 bases). Per the germline V gene, CDR1 is SQVTM and CDR2 is ANQGSEA. V was shortened by 0 bases and J by 6 bases, with 22 bases between the two germline ends. The CDR3 length is 17 residues. CDR3 nucleotide sequence: TGCAGCGTTGAAGAACAATTGTTAGATTTGGGGCGGGATACGCAGTATTTT. It specifies CSVEEQLLDLGRDTQYF.

V usage is TRBV7-9 and J usage is TRBJ1-2; no clear D. V lost 5 bases, J lost 9 bases, and 19 bases lay in between. Germline V gene sequence: CDR1 SEHNR, CDR2 FQNEAQ (reference sequence). This CDR3 has 14 amino acids. The DNA for the CDR3 is TGTGCCAGCAGCCCGCTTTACGGTAGCTGGAGCTACACCTTC. Translating gives CASSPLYGSWSYTF. Full variable domain (rest looked up from reference TRBV7-9 and TRBJ1-2): DTGVSQNPRHKITKRGQNVTFRCDPISEHNRLYWYRQTLGQGPEFLTYFQNEAQLEKSRLLSDRFSAERPKGSFSTLEIQRTEQGDSAMYLCASSPLYGSWSYTFGSGTRLTVV.

V and J are TRBV2 and TRBJ1-4; tentative D call: TRBD1 (5 bases). The CDR3 has 13 residues. Trimming pared 7 bases from V and 8 bases from J, leaving 14 bases between. Germline V gives CDR1 SNHLY, CDR2 FYNNEI. CDR3 bases: TGTGCCAGCACAGGGCCGAGAGGGGAAAAACTGTTTTTT. The encoded protein is CASTGPRGEKLFF.

This chain joins TRBV28 and TRBJ2-7; possible D gene TRBD2, 5 bases. V lost 6 bases to trimming and J lost 3 bases, with 9 bases between them. CDR3 length: 12 residues. Germline V gene sequence: CDR1 MDHEN, CDR2 SYDVKM. CDR3 DNA: TGTGCCAGCAGGAAGGACTTCTACGAGCAGTACTTC. Translating it yields CASRKDFYEQYF.

CDR3 protein: CASSYNAPLGGYTF. CDR3 DNA: TGTGCCAGCAGTTATAATGCCCCGTTAGGTGGCTACACCTTC. The V and J genes are TRBV6-5 and TRBJ1-2, with D hard to call. The V and J ends lost 3 bases and 7 bases respectively, with 15 bases between them. CDR1 MNHEY and CDR2 SVGAGI come from the germline V gene. CDR3 length equals 14 residues.

This clone was counted once. The chain links TRBV27 to TRBJ2-1; D is perhaps TRBD2 (7 bases). Trimming took 0 bases from V and 6 from J, leaving 12 bases between them. Germline V gene sequence: CDR1 MNHEY, CDR2 SMNVEV (reference sequence). This CDR3 is built from 15 residues. In DNA, the CDR3 is TGTGCCAGCAGTTTATCACAGGGCGGGAGCAATGAGCAGTTCTTC. Amino acids: CASSLSQGGSNEQFF.